This T cell receptor beta chain was captured in a study of human thymus T cells (dated by TCRdb to the early 2020s). As for the study more broadly: The study used under ten infant thymus samples plus four related peripheral blood samples to characterize TCR alpha and beta repertoires. The cohort included several male and a couple of female infants, with donor ages spanning 7 to 244 days. General findings and caveats noted by the study authors: According to the related research, thymic TCR repertoires were highly overlapping among unrelated individuals. Both the thymic and the peripheral blood repertoires appeared to show biased V and J gene segment usage. On average, approximately 860,000 unique TCRB clonotypes were obtained from thymus samples, compared with some 84,000 from blood samples.

The thymus tissue came from surgical resects taken out during corrective cardiac surgery. Immunologically healthy infants undergoing open corrective cardiac surgery for congenital heart defects in Finland were used as donors. Thymocytes were mechanically released from the tissue and were stored as pellets of roughly 9-31 million cells at -70 degrees C. A QIAsymphony instrument was used to extract genomic DNA from frozen cell pellets. Trimming takes 4 bases off V and 5 bases off J; junction bases not matched to a gene: 17. The cysteine opens and the phenylalanine closes a CDR3 of 18 amino acids. The only DNA kept is the CDR3, 54 bases in frame from the first base. The germline V gene (reference sequence) gives CDR1 as MNHEY and CDR2 as SMNVEV. The immunoSEQ multiplex PCR assay was used to amplify the TCRB and TCRAD loci from a standardized quantity of quality-controlled genomic DNA. Amplicons spanned the V(D)J region at a length sufficient to cover the CDR3 and identify V and J genes. The commercial immunoSEQ service was used to sequence amplicons on an Illumina platform. The paper's processing steps were these. Corrections for primer bias and sequencing errors followed previously described methods, while TCRAD and TCRB definitions were based on the IMGT database. The repertoires were analysed using immunoSEQ Analyzer 3.0 and VDJTools for basic statistics, V/J segment usage, diversity estimates, rarefaction and pairwise overlap. Chao1, ChaoE, Efron-Thisted, Shannon and inverse Simpson indices were used to estimate diversity, which was also estimated on datasets down-sampled to the smallest sample. Repertoire overlap was assessed by strict matching of CDR3 nucleotide sequence, V gene and J gene, and clustering was done by Jaccard-based multidimensional scaling. TCRdb carries this immuneACCESS record with in-frame sequences only. Its versions omit some clonotypes, under half of them owing to an unresolved V gene in the studies checked, with the rest unexplained. D and trimming were read from the DNA, whereas the V and J calls and clone size are those reported in that table. For this sample there are 100,000 to 150,000 clones; over 85% appear just once. Jointly, the top ten make up around 0.025% of the sample.

Note on this clone: Its antigen specificity is not known. Qualities for individual bases were not recorded, and no much larger clone is one base off.

The sample was thymus tissue. The source of this sequence is a boy under two years old with a congenital heart defect but otherwise immunologically healthy. The chain employs TRBV27 and TRBJ1-1; TRBD1 fits 9 bases in the junction. CDR3 protein: CASSSLPGQGFGKTEAFF. The nucleotide sequence is given as TGTGCCAGCAGTTCATTACCGGGACAGGGATTCGGGAAGACTGAAGCTTTCTTT.